This T cell receptor (beta chain) appears in the sequencing data of a study of blood T cell repertoires in COVID-19 (dated by TCRdb to the early 2020s). Background for the entire study: The collaborator samples originated in the United States, Italy and Spain and spanned the acute and convalescent phases of COVID-19. The prospective study material was composed of cDNA or gDNA derived from T cells, B-cell-depleted T cells, or PBMCs. The dataset comprised deeply sampled blood TCRbeta repertoires from subjects exposed to, actively infected with, or recovered from COVID-19. The repertoires were released in a freely available public database meant as a resource for research on the immune response to SARS-CoV-2. The samples were drawn from the first 160 participants of the ongoing ImmuneRACE study and from under 1,500 subjects provided by 6 global collaborators. The sample metadata nearly always contained a de-identified subject ID, COVID-19 status, age in years and sex. Where available, HLA class I and class II types were taken from metadata supplied by the sample provider and were not determined by assay-based typing.

What the work shows at the level of the full study, not this receptor alone: Clinical and demographic metadata were provided uncurated, with the amount varying by source and participant.

Whole blood was collected in K2EDTA tubes by collaborating institutions according to the institutions' own protocols. For TCRbeta analysis, collaborators shipped samples in one of three forms: frozen whole blood, isolated PBMCs, or DNA extracted from either of those sample types. There are 14 amino acids in the CDR3, from cysteine to phenylalanine inclusive. CDR3 DNA only is kept here, 42 bases in frame from base 1. The germline V gene gives CDR1 as SGHRS and CDR2 as YFSETQ. The germline V end is reduced by 3 bases and the J end by 0 bases; junction bases left unmatched: 2. TCRbeta CDR3 regions were amplified from genomic DNA using the immunoSEQ Assay, a bias-controlled multiplex PCR. The authors' pipeline ran thus. Within the assay, amplification of reference gene primers was used to estimate how many nucleated cells each sample contained. Sequence reads were collapsed and filtered to measure the absolute abundance of every unique TCRbeta CDR3 rearrangement. Productive Simpson clonality was computed per sample as the square root of Simpson's diversity index over productive rearrangements. The table was pulled from immuneACCESS by TCRdb, which kept in-frame rearrangements only. Such tables lose some clones; where checked, under half of the loss comes from unresolved V genes, and the rest has no known cause. V and J calls plus clone size are reproduced from that table; the DNA served to infer D and trimming. The sample includes tens of thousands of clones, with about four fifths observed a single time. The ten largest clones add up to 21% of the sample.

This clone has only one observation. Its antigen is still unknown. No clone much larger than this one lies a single base away; base qualities are absent. The sample comprised peripheral blood. The V and J genes are TRBV5-1 and TRBJ1-2, and 7 junctional nucleotides match TRBD1. The receptor was derived from a human donor in a cohort sampled during active COVID-19. The DNA reads as follows: TGCGCCAGCAGCTCGGGACAGTCTAACTATGGCTACACCTTC. It is translated as CASSSGQSNYGYTF.